These 23 T cell receptor beta chains were all obtained from the same sample, sequenced in a study of CXCR3-negative and CXCR3-positive naive CD8 T cells. General study results and limits: Comparison of naive cells showed more hydrophobic TRB CDR3s in CXCR3-positive than in CXCR3-negative naive cells.

What these receptors recognize is not known. Researchers prepared the TRB cDNA libraries using 5' RACE with UMI labels. No DNA is given; TCRdb re-called the 5' RACE reads and lists each CDR3 protein once. This listing includes 150,000 to 180,000 distinct CDR3 sequences. The sequenced sample consisted of naive CXCR3+ CD8+ T cells from blood. Subset in this sample: CD45RO-CCR7+CD27+CD95- naive CD8+ T cells expressing CXCR3 (TNR3+). Receptor source: a human donor in good health. Some clones in this sample may be carry-over from other donors' samples.

This chain joins TRBV5-8 and TRBJ2-3; TCRdb reports TRBD2, a call that lacks DNA to check it against. The CDR3 consists of 16 residues. Germline V gene lookup returns CDR1 SGHTS and CDR2 YDEGEE. This CDR3 is CASSLGVRGATDTQYF.

The genes are TRBV7-3 and TRBJ2-3; the D call from TCRdb, TRBD1, cannot be confirmed without DNA. This CDR3 is 17 amino acids long. The germline V gene has CDR1 SGHTA and CDR2 FQGTGA. The CDR3 reads CASSSDPTGTKDDTQYF.

V gene TRBV29-1 combines with J gene TRBJ2-2. The CDR3 loop spans 12 amino acids. Germline CDR1 and CDR2: SQVTM and ANQGSEA. CDR3 amino acids: CSVRMAAGELFF.

This rearrangement joins TRBV5-1 to TRBJ1-5. There are 16 residues in the CDR3. Per the germline V gene, CDR1 is SGHRS and CDR2 is YFSETQ. CDR3 loop: CASSLDPVGGVQPQHF.

The chain recombines TRBV14 with TRBJ2-1; TCRdb selects TRBD2, and the lack of DNA leaves this call unchecked. The germline CDR1 and CDR2 sequences are SGHDN and FVKESK. The CDR3 loop spans 14 amino acids. The CDR3 loop reads CASSHGTRMDEQFF.

V and J are TRBV29-1 and TRBJ1-4. Per the germline V gene, CDR1 is SQVTM and CDR2 is ANQGSEA. The CDR3 covers 13 residues. CDR3 in amino acids: CSVVGENHEKLFF.

The V gene is TRBV20-1, the J gene TRBJ2-7; lacking DNA, the TRBD1 call made by TCRdb goes unchecked. This CDR3 has 11 amino acids. CDR1 and CDR2 from the germline V gene are DFQATT and SNEGSKA (reference sequence). The CDR3 loop reads CSALGGYEQYF.

The rearrangement uses TRBV12-3 or TRBV12-4 and TRBJ2-2; TCRdb selects TRBD2, and the lack of DNA leaves this call unchecked. There are 13 residues in the CDR3. The CDR3 loop is CASSRADTGELFF.

The chain uses TRBV5-4 and TRBJ2-7. CDR3 length: 11 residues. Germline loops: CDR1 SGHNT, CDR2 YYREEE (reference sequence). The CDR3 region is CASSLLDEQYF.

J is TRBJ2-3 and V is TRBV7-9; TCRdb indicates TRBD1, and absent DNA this call remains unverified. The CDR3 spans 15 residues. CDR1 is SEHNR, CDR2 FQNEAQ, per germline (reference sequence). CDR3 sequence: CASSLYTGLTDTQYF.

The chain has TRBV7-8 and TRBJ2-5; checking the TCRdb D call of TRBD1 is not possible without DNA. Germline CDR1 is SGHVS and CDR2 is FQNEAQ. The CDR3 is 16 residues long. The CDR3 region is CASSLAGTGAMETQYF.

The rearrangement links TRBV5-1 to TRBJ2-2; there is no DNA to check the TCRdb D call of TRBD2. The germline CDR1 and CDR2 sequences are SGHRS and YFSETQ. CDR3 length: 16 residues. The CDR3 spells CASSLSGGAYTGELFF.

The chain's CDR3 is CASSALDRLDGYTF. This rearrangement joins TRBV9 to TRBJ1-2; the D call from TCRdb, TRBD1, cannot be confirmed without DNA. In germline, CDR1 is SGDLS, CDR2 YYNGEE. This CDR3 comprises 14 residues. Full variable domain (outside the CDR3, taken from reference TRBV9 and TRBJ1-2): DSGVTQTPKHLITATGQRVTLRCSPRSGDLSVYWYQQSLDQGLQFLIQYYNGEERAKGNILERFSAQQFPDLHSELNLSSLELGDSALYFCASSALDRLDGYTFGSGTRLTVV.

J is TRBJ2-7 and V is TRBV7-2; as DNA is missing, the TRBD2 call by TCRdb cannot be tested. The CDR3 loop spans 13 amino acids. Germline V lookup: CDR1 SGHTA, CDR2 FQGNSA. The CDR3 region is CASSLRVWREQYF.

The V call is TRBV5-4, the J call TRBJ1-1; the TCRdb D gene call, TRBD1, has no DNA to confirm it. CDR1 SGHNT and CDR2 YYREEE come from the germline V gene (reference sequence). CDR3 length: 12 residues. CDR3 region: CASSFRGTEAFF.

The V gene is TRBV7-9, the J gene TRBJ2-7; the TRBD1 assignment by TCRdb is unverifiable without DNA. Per germline, CDR1 SEHNR and CDR2 FQNEAQ (reference sequence). This CDR3 has 12 residues. The chain's CDR3 is CASSYGGGEQYF.

The CDR3 reads CASSDRLAGSTDTQYF. The J gene is TRBJ2-3, the V gene TRBV12-3 or TRBV12-4; TCRdb designates TRBD2, a call that cannot be tested without DNA. The CDR3 totals 16 residues.

The genes are TRBV10-1 and TRBJ2-3. The CDR3 is 16 amino acids. CDR1 and CDR2 (germline): WNHNN, SYGVQD (reference sequence). CDR3 region: CASSESPVRPTDTQYF.

The rearrangement links TRBV6-5 to TRBJ2-7. The CDR3 sequence is 13 residues long. Germline assignment: CDR1 MNHEY and CDR2 SVGAGI. The CDR3 loop reads CASSYRDTYEQYF.

J is TRBJ2-7 and V is TRBV12-3 or TRBV12-4; TCRdb indicates TRBD1, and absent DNA this call remains unverified. CDR3 length: 19 residues. CDR3 loop: CASSHLGRDREEEDYEQYF.

CDR3: CASSTTGRARESQYF. The chain combines TRBV7-9 with TRBJ2-5; the TCRdb D gene call, TRBD1, has no DNA to confirm it. Germline V lookup: CDR1 SEHNR, CDR2 FQNEAQ (reference sequence). This CDR3 region has 15 residues.

This sequence joins TRBV20-1 and TRBJ2-3; TCRdb outputs TRBD1, but without DNA this stays unchecked. Germline-derived CDR1 and CDR2 are DFQATT and SNEGSKA (reference sequence). The CDR3 extends over 15 amino acids. CDR3 residues: CSARDLLAGPDTQYF.

The V gene is TRBV21-1, the J gene TRBJ2-3. TRBV21-1 is marked as a pseudogene. The CDR3 runs 13 residues. The CDR3 loop reads CARRTVNTDTQYF.